The rows below give T cell receptor beta chains drawn from one sample of a study of OX40 agonist ivuxolimab in advanced cancers. Sequenced by immunoSEQ multiplex PCR; TCRdb stores in-frame clones only, minus some. The profile shows approximately 12,000 clones, 80% to 95% of them singletons. The sample in question was CD4+ or CD8+ T cells sorted from blood, obtained in a trial of the OX40 agonist ivuxolimab. The receptor set was obtained from an adult with an advanced solid tumor such as melanoma, head and neck, liver or kidney cancer. CDR3s include the opening cysteine and the closing phenylalanine or tryptophan. Each record gives: clone size, D gene, J gene, V gene, CDR3 protein, CDR3 DNA. The D gene is left open where the match is weak. Not all rows give a size; the values are once, few, many and, for expanded clones, a class.

>-|TRBD1|TRBJ2-7|TRBV4-3
CASSQEEGTGGYEQYF
TGCGCCAGCAGCCAAGAGGAGGGGACAGGGGGCTACGAGCAGTACTTC
>-|-|TRBJ1-5|TRBV7-9
CASSRGGGNQPQHF
TGTGCCAGCAGCAGGGGGGGAGGGAATCAGCCCCAGCATTTT
>-|TRBD1|TRBJ2-3|TRBV7-9
CASSLSGTAGDTQYF
TGTGCCAGCAGCCTCTCCGGGACAGCTGGAGATACGCAGTATTTT
>-|-|TRBJ2-1|TRBV9
CASSGNEQFF
TGTGCCAGCAGCGGCAATGAGCAGTTCTTC
>-|TRBD1|TRBJ1-2|TRBV7-6
CASSLGTGTGNYGYTF
TGTGCCAGCAGCTTAGGTACCGGGACAGGGAACTATGGCTACACCTTC
>few|-|TRBJ1-2|TRBV19
CASSIIGDPGGYTF
TGTGCCAGTAGTATAATCGGGGATCCGGGTGGCTACACCTTC
>-|-|TRBJ2-1|TRBV10-3
CAIRTRGPGQTPDEQFF
TGTGCCATCAGGACTCGAGGGCCGGGACAAACTCCCGATGAGCAGTTCTTC
>-|-|TRBJ1-1|TRBV19
CASSTPPSYSGNTEAFF
TGTGCCAGTAGTACCCCCCCCAGCTACTCCGGGAACACTGAAGCTTTCTTT
>-|-|TRBJ1-1|TRBV30
CAWSGRAEAFF
TGTGCCTGGAGTGGGAGGGCTGAAGCTTTCTTT
>-|-|TRBJ1-2|TRBV27
CASSFGGGLFYGYTF
TGTGCCAGCAGTTTCGGGGGGGGTCTCTTCTATGGCTACACCTTC
>few|-|TRBJ2-7|TRBV19
CASRGRVRYEQYF
TGTGCCAGTAGGGGCAGGGTTCGCTACGAGCAGTACTTC
>-|-|TRBJ1-6|TRBV4-3
CASSQDLGGYNSPLHF
TGCGCCAGCAGCCAAGATCTGGGAGGGTACAATTCACCCCTCCACTTT
>-|TRBD1|TRBJ1-2|TRBV6-5
CASSYMGQGYGYTF
TGTGCCAGCAGTTATATGGGACAGGGCTATGGCTACACCTTC
>-|-|TRBJ1-2|TRBV9
CASLGGAGSGYTF
TGTGCCAGTCTTGGAGGGGCAGGGTCGGGCTACACCTTC
>-|-|TRBJ1-5|TRBV4-3
CASSQDRDSNQPQHF
TGCGCCAGCAGCCAAGACAGGGATAGCAATCAGCCCCAGCATTTT
>-|-|TRBJ2-1|TRBV5-6
CASSLELRTYNEQFF
TGTGCCAGCAGCTTGGAGCTTCGGACCTACAATGAGCAGTTCTTC
>-|-|TRBJ1-2|TRBV7-9
CASSLPPESPYGYTF
TGTGCCAGCAGCTTGCCCCCGGAGTCCCCCTATGGCTACACCTTC
>-|-|TRBJ2-5|TRBV7-2
CASSSPALGQETQYF
TGTGCCAGCAGCTCCCCGGCATTAGGCCAAGAGACCCAGTACTTC
>-|-|TRBJ2-3|TRBV5-6
CASSLESRTYTDTQYF
TGTGCCAGCAGCTTGGAGTCTCGTACCTACACAGATACGCAGTATTTT
>medium-sized|-|TRBJ1-3|TRBV9
CASSVDVGTGNTIYF
TGTGCCAGCAGCGTAGATGTTGGGACTGGAAACACCATATATTTT
>-|-|TRBJ1-4|TRBV2
CASMANEKLFF
TGTGCCAGCATGGCTAATGAAAAACTGTTTTTT
>-|TRBD2|TRBJ2-1|TRBV2
CASSDNLAVLGIF
TGTGCCAGCAGTGATAATCTAGCGGTTTTAGGTATCTTC
>medium-sized|TRBD1|TRBJ2-7|TRBV7-9
CASSPRTGDRYEQYF
TGTGCCAGCAGCCCCCGGACAGGGGACCGCTACGAGCAGTACTTC
>-|-|TRBJ2-2|TRBV6-4
CASSDRGTGELFF
TGTGCCAGCAGTGACAGGGGCACCGGGGAGCTGTTTTTT
>-|-|TRBJ1-1|TRBV6-5
CASSSSAGGTEAFF
TGTGCCAGCAGTTCCTCAGCGGGCGGCACTGAAGCTTTCTTT
>few|TRBD1|TRBJ2-2|TRBV5-4
CASSLGGTGGWTGELFF
TGTGCCAGCAGCTTGGGAGGGACAGGGGGCTGGACCGGGGAGCTGTTTTTT
>-|-|TRBJ1-2|TRBV19
CASSRSATANYGYTF
TGTGCCAGTAGTAGATCGGCCACAGCTAACTATGGCTACACCTTC
>-|-|TRBJ2-5|TRBV27
CASSSLVGVEETQYF
TGTGCCAGCAGCAGCCTGGTGGGGGTGGAAGAGACCCAGTACTTC
>-|TRBD1|TRBJ2-5|TRBV4-3
CASSQDTGGKETQYF
TGCGCCAGCAGCCAAGATACAGGGGGGAAAGAGACCCAGTACTTC
>-|-|TRBJ2-7|TRBV10-3
CAITGRTYEQYF
TGTGCCATCACTGGGAGGACCTACGAGCAGTACTTC
>-|-|TRBJ2-5|TRBV14
CASSQGIESQYF
TGTGCCAGCAGCCAAGGAATTGAGTCCCAGTACTTC
>-|TRBD1|TRBJ2-5|TRBV29-1
CSGTGRETQYF
TGCAGCGGGACAGGGCGAGAGACCCAGTACTTC
>-|TRBD2|TRBJ2-1|TRBV29-1
CSVDRGTSVNEQFF
TGCAGCGTAGACCGCGGGACTAGCGTCAATGAGCAGTTCTTC
>-|-|TRBJ1-3|TRBV6-5
CASSLQGVAGNTIYF
TGTGCCAGCAGCCTACAGGGCGTTGCTGGAAACACCATATATTTT
>once|TRBD2|TRBJ2-7|TRBV13
CASSLGVAGVHEQYF
TGTGCCAGCAGCTTGGGGGTAGCGGGAGTACACGAGCAGTACTTC
>-|TRBD1|TRBJ2-7|TRBV27
CASSLIGTGAYEQYF
TGTGCCAGCAGTTTAATCGGGACAGGGGCCTACGAGCAGTACTTC
>-|TRBD1|TRBJ2-7|TRBV27
CASSLAGGAYEQYF
TGTGCCAGCAGTTTAGCAGGGGGAGCCTACGAGCAGTACTTC
>-|-|TRBJ2-7|TRBV2
CASGLEEGDEQYF
TGTGCCAGCGGCCTAGAAGAGGGAGACGAGCAGTACTTC
>-|-|TRBJ2-2|TRBV4-1
CASSQKTIGAGELFF
TGCGCCAGCAGCCAAAAGACGATTGGGGCCGGGGAGCTGTTTTTT
>-|TRBD1|TRBJ1-3|TRBV13
CASSMDRGNSGNTIYF
TGTGCCAGCAGCATGGACAGGGGAAACTCTGGAAACACCATATATTTT
>-|-|TRBJ1-5|TRBV10-3
CAIRADRGQPQHF
TGTGCCATCAGAGCGGACCGAGGACAGCCCCAGCATTTT
>-|TRBD2|TRBJ2-1|TRBV19
CASRVLSGPNNEQFF
TGTGCCAGTAGGGTCCTTAGCGGGCCAAACAATGAGCAGTTCTTC
>-|TRBD1|TRBJ2-7|TRBV6-6
CASSYLGTGGYEQYF
TGTGCCAGCAGTTACCTGGGGACAGGAGGCTACGAGCAGTACTTC
>once|TRBD1|TRBJ2-1|TRBV27
CASSLSTGEAYNEQFF
TGTGCCAGCAGTTTATCGACAGGGGAGGCCTACAATGAGCAGTTCTTC
>-|TRBD2|TRBJ2-3|TRBV6-4
CASSEAGESTDTQYF
TGTGCCAGCAGTGAAGCGGGAGAGAGCACAGATACGCAGTATTTT
>-|TRBD2|TRBJ2-7|TRBV14
CASSQGESGSNSYEQYF
TGTGCCAGCAGCCAAGGCGAGAGCGGGAGTAATTCCTACGAGCAGTACTTC
>-|-|TRBJ2-1|TRBV5-1
CASSLSRGPYNEQFF
TGCGCCAGCAGCTTGTCAAGGGGCCCCTACAATGAGCAGTTCTTC
>-|-|TRBJ2-1|TRBV7-6
CASSLAATSSNEQFF
TGTGCCAGCAGCTTAGCTGCGACTAGTAGCAATGAGCAGTTCTTC
>-|-|TRBJ2-3|TRBV2
CASRRAGTSTDTQYF
TGTGCCAGCAGAAGGGCGGGAACTAGCACAGATACGCAGTATTTT
>-|-|TRBJ2-1|TRBV4-2
CASSQGGGLSLYDNEQFF
TGTGCCAGCAGCCAAGGGGGAGGACTTTCATTATACGACAATGAGCAGTTCTTC
>-|TRBD2|TRBJ2-7|TRBV7-2
CASSLSSGSGEQYF
TGTGCCAGCAGCTTAAGTAGCGGGAGTGGCGAGCAGTACTTC
>once|TRBD2|TRBJ2-5|TRBV14
CASSQGPGLASQETQYF
TGTGCCAGCAGCCAAGGGCCGGGACTAGCGAGCCAAGAGACCCAGTACTTC
>-|TRBD1|TRBJ2-2|TRBV2
CASSERAGGATGELFF
TGTGCCAGCAGTGAAAGGGCAGGGGGTGCCACCGGGGAGCTGTTTTTT